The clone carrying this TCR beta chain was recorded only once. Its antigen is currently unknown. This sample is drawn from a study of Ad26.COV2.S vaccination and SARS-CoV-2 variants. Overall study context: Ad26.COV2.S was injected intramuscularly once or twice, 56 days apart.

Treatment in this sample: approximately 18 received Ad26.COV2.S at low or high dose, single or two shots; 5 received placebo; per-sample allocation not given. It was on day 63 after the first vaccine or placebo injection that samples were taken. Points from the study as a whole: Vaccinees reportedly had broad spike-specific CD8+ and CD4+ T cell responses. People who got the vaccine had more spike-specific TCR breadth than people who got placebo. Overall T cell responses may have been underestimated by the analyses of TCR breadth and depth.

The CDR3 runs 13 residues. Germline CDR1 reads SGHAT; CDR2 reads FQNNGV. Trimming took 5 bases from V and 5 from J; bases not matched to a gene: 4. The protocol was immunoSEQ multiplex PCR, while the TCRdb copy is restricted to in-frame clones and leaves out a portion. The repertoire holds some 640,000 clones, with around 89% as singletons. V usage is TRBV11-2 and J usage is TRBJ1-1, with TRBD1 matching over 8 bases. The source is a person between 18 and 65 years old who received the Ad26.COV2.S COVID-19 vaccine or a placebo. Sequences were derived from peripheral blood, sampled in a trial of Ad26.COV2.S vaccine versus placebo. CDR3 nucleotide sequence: TGTGCCAGCAGCCGACAGGGGTGGACTGAAGCTTTCTTT. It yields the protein CASSRQGWTEAFF. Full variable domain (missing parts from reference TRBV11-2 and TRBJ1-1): EAGVAQSPRYKIIEKRQSVAFWCNPISGHATLYWYQQILGQGPKLLIQFQNNGVVDDSQLPKDRFSAERLKGVDSTLKIQPAKLEDSAVYLCASSRQGWTEAFFGQGTRLTVV.